This T cell receptor (beta chain) was found in a study of tumor-infiltrating lymphocytes in primary liver carcinoma. Across the study: Ages ranged from 30 to 69, with HCC or mixed HCC-cholangiocarcinoma. Study-wide points: Compared with blood, tumor repertoires held significantly more in their top 250 clones.

This CDR3 region has 15 residues. The investigators made TCR beta cDNA from about 500 ng total RNA, using a constant-region primer. Libraries of TCR beta came from three nested multiplex PCR rounds with slightly modified ARM-PCR. Running about 11 cycles apiece, the first two PCR rounds relied on TRBV1-TRBV30 forward primers together with a C-beta reverse primer. TCRdb fed the multiplex PCR reads into MiXCR, producing one record per CDR3 protein. The sample includes approximately 190,000 distinct CDR3 sequences, roughly 80% seen only once; the top ten take about a sixth. Joint extraction of RNA and DNA used roughly 17-32 mg of bulk tissue that was unsorted. Tumors were each sampled at five separate regions. About this clonotype: No antigen is known for it. Mismatch with germline at one junction end may stem from a read error.

Sequenced material: tumor tissue from primary liver carcinoma. The genes are TRBV12-3 or TRBV12-4 and TRBJ1-1, with 11 nucleotides matching TRBD1. This receptor was identified in a man between 35 and 55 years old with primary liver carcinoma and hepatitis B virus infection. Here the CDR3 reads CASSSRTGGRNEASF. CDR3 DNA sequence: TGTGCCAGCAGTTCCCGGACAGGGGGCAGAAATGAAGCTTCCTTT.